This T cell receptor beta chain derives from a study of CD8 T cells in ankylosing spondylitis. Broader study findings: CD8+ disease-linked clones were present at relatively low frequencies in blood. Reports say disease-linked clones showed up significantly more in matched ankylosing spondylitis synovial fluid.

For this clonotype: Antigen: not known.

TCR beta libraries were made by quantitative 5'-RACE with molecular barcodes. One entry per CDR3 protein, called by TCRdb with MiXCR from the 5' RACE reads. The sample holds about 360,000 distinct CDR3 sequences, roughly 20% seen once. This CDR3 has 15 residues. CDR1 and CDR2 from the germline V gene are DFQATT and SNEGSKA (reference sequence). Trimming stripped 0 bases from V and 5 bases from J, with 16 bases between. Sequencing was performed on blood, either unsorted or a sorted T cell fraction (not recorded which). This TCR was sampled from a male donor with ankylosing spondylitis or in good health (not recorded which). The J gene is TRBJ2-5, the V gene TRBV20-1, with D perhaps matching TRBD2 (5 bases). The CDR3 protein is CSAREIGERPETQYF. In DNA form, the CDR3 reads TGCAGTGCTAGAGAAATCGGGGAGAGGCCGGAGACCCAGTACTTC.